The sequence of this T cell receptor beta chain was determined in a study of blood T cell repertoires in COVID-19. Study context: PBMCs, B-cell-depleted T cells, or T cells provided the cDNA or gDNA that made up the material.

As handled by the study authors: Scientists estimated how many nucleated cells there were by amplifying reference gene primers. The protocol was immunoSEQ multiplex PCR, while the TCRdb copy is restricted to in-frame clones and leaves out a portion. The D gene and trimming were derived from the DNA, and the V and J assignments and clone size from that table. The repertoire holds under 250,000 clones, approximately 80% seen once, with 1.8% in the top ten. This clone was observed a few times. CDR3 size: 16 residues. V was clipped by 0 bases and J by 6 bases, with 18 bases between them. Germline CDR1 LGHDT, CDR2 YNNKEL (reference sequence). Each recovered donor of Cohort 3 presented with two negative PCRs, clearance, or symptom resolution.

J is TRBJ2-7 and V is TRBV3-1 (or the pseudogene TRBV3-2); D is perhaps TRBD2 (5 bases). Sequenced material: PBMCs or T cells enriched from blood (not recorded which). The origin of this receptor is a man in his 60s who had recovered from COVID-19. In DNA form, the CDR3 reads TGTGCCAGCAGCCAAGATCTATTGAGGGAAGCAAGCGAGCAGTACTTC. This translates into CASSQDLLREASEQYF.